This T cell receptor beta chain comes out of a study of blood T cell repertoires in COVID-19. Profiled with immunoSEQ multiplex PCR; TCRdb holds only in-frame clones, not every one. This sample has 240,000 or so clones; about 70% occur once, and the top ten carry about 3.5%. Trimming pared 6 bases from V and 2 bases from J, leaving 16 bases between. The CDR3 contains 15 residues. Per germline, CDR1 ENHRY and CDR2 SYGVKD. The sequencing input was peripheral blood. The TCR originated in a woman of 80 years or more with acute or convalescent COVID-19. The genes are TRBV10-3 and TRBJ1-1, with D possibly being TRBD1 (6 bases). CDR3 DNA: TGTGCCATCAGCGGCACCGGGACAACTAACACTGAAGCTTTCTTT. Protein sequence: CAISGTGTTNTEAFF.